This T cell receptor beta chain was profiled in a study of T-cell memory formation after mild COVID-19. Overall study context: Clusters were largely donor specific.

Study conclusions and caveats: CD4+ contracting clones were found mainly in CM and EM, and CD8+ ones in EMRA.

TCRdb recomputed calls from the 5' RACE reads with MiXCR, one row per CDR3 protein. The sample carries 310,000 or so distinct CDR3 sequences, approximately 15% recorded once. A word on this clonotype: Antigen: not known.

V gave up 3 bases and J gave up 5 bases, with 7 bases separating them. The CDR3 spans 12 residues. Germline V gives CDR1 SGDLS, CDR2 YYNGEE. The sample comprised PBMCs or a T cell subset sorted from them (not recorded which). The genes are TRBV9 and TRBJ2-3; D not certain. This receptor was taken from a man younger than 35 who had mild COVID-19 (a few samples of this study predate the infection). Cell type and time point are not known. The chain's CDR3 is CASSAGQDTQYF. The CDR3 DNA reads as TGTGCCAGCAGCGCCGGGCAAGATACGCAGTATTTT.